One and the same sample provided the 12 T cell receptor beta chains below, sequenced in a study of OX40 agonist ivuxolimab in advanced cancers. Clones were sequenced by immunoSEQ multiplex PCR, and TCRdb holds only the in-frame ones, with some missing. Of approximately 70,000 clones in the sample, 90% to 95% were seen once. The starting material was CD4+ or CD8+ T cells sorted from blood, obtained in a trial of the OX40 agonist ivuxolimab. The source of these receptors is an adult with an advanced solid tumor such as melanoma, head and neck, liver or kidney cancer.

This chain's CDR3 is CASSLYGGYNSPLHF. The CDR3 DNA follows: TGTGCCAGCAGTTTATATGGGGGCTATAATTCACCCCTCCACTTT. The chain carries TRBV27 and TRBJ1-6, with a tentative D call TRBD1 (5 bases). V was shortened by 1 base and J by 3 bases, with 7 bases between the two germline ends. Germline assignment: CDR1 MNHEY and CDR2 SMNVEV (reference sequence). CDR3 size: 15 residues.

This chain uses TRBV19 with TRBJ2-2; no clear D. CDR1 and CDR2 (germline): LNHDA, SQIVND (reference sequence). Trimming cost V 5 bases and J 0 bases, with 16 bases left between them. The CDR3 runs to 17 residues. The CDR3 region has the DNA TGTGCCAGTAGTCATACTCTCCCAGACTCGAACACCGGGGAGCTGTTTTTT. Translation: CASSHTLPDSNTGELFF.

This chain connects TRBV6-5 to TRBJ2-2; TRBD1 might be the D (5 bases). V shed 4 bases and J shed 5 bases, with 11 bases lying between them. This CDR3 is 14 amino acids long. Germline CDR1 and CDR2: MNHEY and SVGAGI. The CDR3 here is CASSFDRSTGELFF. The CDR3 nucleotides are TGTGCCAGCAGTTTTGACAGATCGACCGGGGAGCTGTTTTTT.

J is TRBJ2-1 and V is TRBV5-6; 10 positions agree with TRBD2. The CDR3 runs to 17 residues. The trim removed 4 bases at V and 4 bases at J, leaving 11 bases unmatched. Germline lookup yields CDR1 SGHDT and CDR2 YYEEEE. The CDR3 nucleotides read TGTGCCAGCAGCGCGGCGGGTAGCGGGAGGTGGTACAATGAGCAGTTCTTC. Residues: CASSAAGSGRWYNEQFF.

This chain joins TRBV27 and TRBJ2-2, with unresolved D. The germline V gene encodes CDR1 MNHEY and CDR2 SMNVEV (reference sequence). The CDR3 consists of 14 residues. V lost 5 bases and J 2 bases, leaving 9 bases between the germline ends. This chain's CDR3 is CASSHTDNTGELFF. CDR3 bases: TGTGCCAGCAGTCACACCGATAACACCGGGGAGCTGTTTTTT.

The chain employs TRBV19 and TRBJ2-3; 12 bases are shared with TRBD2. Germline CDR1 and CDR2: LNHDA and SQIVND (reference sequence). CDR3 length: 15 amino acids. The trim removed 6 bases at V and 2 bases at J, leaving 3 bases unmatched. CDR3 residues: CASSGLAGITDTQYF. The CDR3 region has the DNA TGTGCCAGTAGCGGACTAGCGGGGATCACAGATACGCAGTATTTT.

The chain joins TRBV6-6 to TRBJ1-1; D ambiguous. CDR1 and CDR2 from the germline V gene are MNHNY and SVGAGI (reference sequence). The CDR3 sequence is 14 residues long. V lost 4 bases and J lost 3, with 12 bases in between. The CDR3 loop is CASSWAGGDTEAFF. Here the CDR3 DNA reads TGTGCCAGCAGTTGGGCAGGTGGGGACACTGAAGCTTTCTTT.

This chain joins TRBV27 and TRBJ1-1; D possibly corresponds to TRBD1 (5 bases). There are 16 residues in the CDR3. Trimming pared 5 bases from V and 0 bases from J, leaving 16 bases between. In germline, CDR1 is MNHEY, CDR2 SMNVEV (reference sequence). In nucleotides, the CDR3 is TGTGCCAGCAGTCCCACAGGACAAGGGGTGAACACTGAAGCTTTCTTT. Its protein is CASSPTGQGVNTEAFF.

This clone was counted once. The chain recombines TRBV2 with TRBJ1-1; no definite D call. Germline CDR1 is SNHLY and CDR2 is FYNNEI. There are 15 residues in the CDR3. With 3 bases removed from V and 1 base from J, the gap between germline ends came to 12 bases. CDR3 loop: CASSDGRSANTEAFF. In DNA form, the CDR3 reads TGTGCCAGCAGTGACGGTAGATCGGCGAACACTGAAGCTTTCTTT.

The chain couples TRBV7-2 to TRBJ2-3, with a tentative D call TRBD2 (6 bases). From germline, CDR1 is SGHTA and CDR2 FQGNSA. CDR3 length: 16 residues. Trimming removed 1 base from V and 3 bases from J, with 14 bases in between. The CDR3 here is CASSLDREQQTDTQYF. CDR3 in DNA: TGTGCCAGCAGCTTAGACCGGGAGCAACAGACAGATACGCAGTATTTT.

The rearrangement uses TRBV28 and TRBJ2-1; D remains unclear. Germline CDR1 MDHEN, CDR2 SYDVKM. Between the trimmed V and J ends, which lost 3 bases and 0 bases, there was a span of 15 bases. The CDR3 consists of 17 residues. The CDR3 nucleotides are TGTGCCAGCAGTTTCTCCCCCGCCGAGAGCTCCTACAATGAGCAGTTCTTC. This codes for CASSFSPAESSYNEQFF.

The gene calls are TRBV15 and TRBJ2-7; D is unclear. Per the germline V gene, CDR1 is LNHNV and CDR2 is YYDKDF (reference sequence). The CDR3 length is 14 residues. Trimming shortened V by 1 base and J by 1 base, and 8 bases separated the two germline ends. The CDR3 bases are TGTGCCACCAGCAGAGCCGGAAGTTCCTACGAGCAGTACTTC. It yields the protein CATSRAGSSYEQYF.